This T cell receptor beta chain was captured by sequencing in a study of OX40 agonist ivuxolimab in advanced cancers. Enrollment shut out patients with autoimmune disease history or systemic immunosuppression. Assay used: immunoSEQ multiplex PCR; TCRdb lists only in-frame clones, some missing. The repertoire includes 85,000 to 100,000 clones, approximately 85% of them detected once, and about 0.2% sits in the top ten. The CDR3 covers 13 residues. CDR1 is MNHEY and CDR2 is SVGAGI in the germline V gene. V was clipped by 8 bases and J by 4 bases; unmatched bases: 4. The chain has TRBV6-5 and TRBJ2-5, with 10 bases matching TRBD2. The clonotype comes from an adult with an advanced solid tumor such as melanoma, head and neck, liver or kidney cancer. The sample in question was CD4+ or CD8+ T cells sorted from blood, obtained in a trial of the OX40 agonist ivuxolimab. This CDR3 is CASPSGGGETQYF. The CDR3 bases are TGTGCCAGCCCGAGCGGGGGGGGAGAGACCCAGTACTTC.